Listed below are T cell receptor beta chains from one sample, sequenced in a study of blood T cell repertoires in COVID-19. Libraries were prepared by immunoSEQ multiplex PCR; TCRdb keeps only in-frame clonotypes and omits some of them. The data hold 390,000 or so clones, with approximately 90% observed a single time. Material for sequencing was PBMCs or T cells enriched from blood (not recorded which). Every receptor here comes from a woman between 45 and 65 years old who had recovered from COVID-19. CDR3s leave out the opening cysteine and the closing phenylalanine or tryptophan. D genes are given only for firm matches. Only some rows state a clone size, as once, few, many or a class for expanded clones.

d_gene	j_gene	abundance	v_gene	CDR3aa
NA	TRBJ1-5	NA	TRBV19	ASSSTEYSNQPQH
TRBD1	TRBJ1-2	NA	TRBV19	ASWTGVNYGYT
TRBD1	TRBJ1-5	NA	TRBV19	ASSTRQGQQPQH
NA	TRBJ1-1	NA	TRBV5-1	ASGSRQGQGLEAF
TRBD1	TRBJ1-3	NA	TRBV7-2	ASSLQGVAGNTIY
NA	TRBJ1-1	few	TRBV4-2	ASSQVNQWNTEAF
TRBD2	TRBJ2-1	once	TRBV11-2	ASSRLAGAEYNEQF
NA	TRBJ2-1	NA	TRBV4-3	ASSQDWSGDDEQF
NA	TRBJ2-2	NA	TRBV9	ASSVASRQTAGELF
TRBD1	TRBJ1-2	NA	TRBV24-1	ATSDLDRGRYGYT
NA	TRBJ2-3	NA	TRBV3-1/TRBV3-2	ASSQETGYSGDTQY